The 23 T cell receptor beta chains given below trace back to one sample, sequenced in a study of T cell responses to AZD1222 COVID-19 vaccine. Clones were sequenced by immunoSEQ multiplex PCR, and TCRdb holds only the in-frame ones, with some missing. The sample lists 150,000 to 160,000 clones; around 89% were seen once. Specimen: peripheral blood, collected on day 0 of AZD1222 vaccination. These receptors all come from an adult in good health.

This rearrangement joins TRBV19 to TRBJ1-3; unclear D gene. Trimming took off 1 base at V and 0 bases at J, with 4 bases between the two ends. The germline V gene encodes CDR1 LNHDA and CDR2 SQIVND (reference sequence). The CDR3 extends over 14 amino acids. As DNA, the CDR3 is TGTGCCAGTAGTATAGGAGTCTCTGGAAACACCATATATTTT. This encodes CASSIGVSGNTIYF.

The chain employs TRBV27 and TRBJ1-1; maybe TRBD1 (5 bases). CDR1 is MNHEY, CDR2 SMNVEV, per germline (reference sequence). With 5 bases removed from V and 5 bases from J, the gap between germline ends came to 18 bases. The CDR3 runs to 15 residues. CDR3 protein: CASSPLVGGRTEAFF. In DNA, the CDR3 is TGTGCCAGCAGTCCGCTGGTGGGGGGTAGGACTGAAGCTTTCTTT.

This rearrangement joins TRBV5-8 to TRBJ2-7; D uncertain. The CDR3 consists of 13 residues. CDR1 is SGHTS, CDR2 YDEGEE, per germline. Between the trimmed V and J ends, which lost 0 bases and 3 bases, there was a span of 7 bases. The CDR3 is CASSLGVYYEQYF. The CDR3 DNA reads TGTGCCAGCAGCTTGGGCGTGTACTACGAGCAGTACTTC.

The gene calls are TRBV25-1 and TRBJ1-2; unclear D gene. The CDR3 sequence is 11 residues long. In germline, CDR1 is MGHDK, CDR2 SYGVNS. V lost 5 bases and J lost 4, with 5 bases in between. CDR3 sequence reads: CASSPGYGYTF. The CDR3 DNA is TGTGCCAGCAGTCCCGGCTATGGCTACACCTTC.

CDR3 coding DNA: TGTGCCAGTAGACTTGGGGGGGCTAATGAAAAACTGTTTTTT. Residues: CASRLGGANEKLFF. The chain is built from TRBV19 and TRBJ1-4; TRBD1 might be the D (5 bases). This CDR3 region has 14 residues. Germline V gives CDR1 LNHDA, CDR2 SQIVND (reference sequence). V lost 6 bases and J 3 bases, leaving 11 bases between the germline ends. The full variable domain, completed using reference TRBV19 and TRBJ1-4, is DGGITQSPKYLFRKEGQNVTLSCEQNLNHDAMYWYRQDPGQGLRLIYYSQIVNDFQKGDIAEGYSVSREKKESFPLTVTSAQKNPTAFYLCASRLGGANEKLFFGSGTQLSVL.

This clone was found a few times. V gene TRBV5-4 combines with J gene TRBJ2-7, with TRBD1 matching over 7 bases. The ends lost 6 bases at V and 0 bases at J; junction bases unmatched: 6. The CDR3 runs to 14 residues. Germline V CDR1 and CDR2: SGHNT, YYREEE (reference sequence). CDR3 nucleotide sequence: TGTGCCAGCATGCAGACAGGGAGCTCCTACGAGCAGTACTTC. Translated: CASMQTGSSYEQYF.

V usage is TRBV15 and J usage is TRBJ1-6; D uncertain. The germline V gene encodes CDR1 LNHNV and CDR2 YYDKDF (reference sequence). The CDR3 covers 12 residues. V was clipped by 0 bases and J by 9 bases, with 3 bases between them. CDR3 DNA sequence: TGTGCCACCAGCAGAGATCTTTCACCCCTCCACTTT. Its protein is CATSRDLSPLHF. The full variable domain, completed using reference TRBV15 and TRBJ1-6, is DAMVIQNPRYQVTQFGKPVTLSCSQTLNHNVMYWYQQKSSQAPKLLFHYYDKDFNNEADTPDNFQSRRPNTSFCFLDIRSPGLGDTAMYLCATSRDLSPLHFGNGTRLTVT.

This chain uses TRBV7-2 with TRBJ1-1; D unclear. The CDR3 contains 13 residues. The V and J ends lost 4 bases and 4 bases respectively, with 10 bases between them. CDR1 and CDR2 (germline): SGHTA, FQGNSA. This chain's CDR3 is CASSSPPSTEAFF. The CDR3 DNA follows: TGTGCCAGCAGCTCCCCACCGAGCACTGAAGCTTTCTTT.

The V gene is TRBV11-2, the J gene TRBJ1-3, with TRBD1 as a possible D gene (5 bases). The CDR3 is 18 residues long. Trimming stripped 5 bases from V and 2 bases from J, with 22 bases between. Germline lookup yields CDR1 SGHAT and CDR2 FQNNGV. The CDR3 sequence is CASSPGELLGNTGNTIYF. The CDR3 DNA is TGTGCCAGCAGCCCGGGGGAGCTTTTGGGGAATACTGGAAACACCATATATTTT.

The chain couples TRBV27 to TRBJ1-1; 11 bases are shared with TRBD1. Germline lookup yields CDR1 MNHEY and CDR2 SMNVEV (reference sequence). V gave up 4 bases and J gave up 6 bases; unmatched junction bases: 10. This CDR3 is 16 amino acids long. The CDR3 is CASSSAAGTGGPEAFF. CDR3 nucleotide sequence: TGTGCCAGCAGTTCCGCCGCCGGGACAGGGGGTCCTGAAGCTTTCTTT.

This chain uses TRBV3-1 (or the pseudogene TRBV3-2) with TRBJ1-2, with D tentatively TRBD1 (6 bases). The germline gives CDR1 LGHDT, CDR2 YNNKEL (reference sequence). The CDR3 is made up of 18 amino acids. The ends were cut back, 4 bases at V and 5 bases at J, with 26 bases in the middle. The DNA for the CDR3 is TGTGCCAGCAGCCCACGGACCGGGGGGGCTTCTAAATGGTATGGCTACACCTTC. Encoded protein: CASSPRTGGASKWYGYTF.

The chain recombines TRBV2 with TRBJ2-3; perhaps TRBD2 as D (7 bases). This CDR3 has 15 residues. Per germline, CDR1 SNHLY and CDR2 FYNNEI. The V and J ends lost 4 bases and 4 bases respectively, with 15 bases between them. CDR3 bases: TGTGCCAGCAGTGTCGACGGGGGGCAGGCAGATACGCAGTATTTT. Protein sequence: CASSVDGGQADTQYF. Based on the CDR3 plus reference TRBV2 and TRBJ2-3, the full variable domain is EPEVTQTPSHQVTQMGQEVILRCVPISNHLYFYWYRQILGQKVEFLVSFYNNEISEKSEIFDDQFSVERPDGSNFTLKIRSTKLEDSAMYFCASSVDGGQADTQYFGPGTRLTVL.

The chain recombines TRBV18 with TRBJ1-5; tentative D call: TRBD1 (6 bases). This CDR3 region has 15 residues. The germline gives CDR1 KGHSH, CDR2 LQKENI. V shed 3 bases and J shed 0 bases, with 9 bases lying between them. The CDR3 DNA reads TGTGCCAGCTCACCTTCAGGGGTTAGCAATCAGCCCCAGCATTTT. Translation: CASSPSGVSNQPQHF.

The V gene is TRBV23-1, the J gene TRBJ2-2, with D unresolved. TRBV23-1 is identified as an open reading frame with a role that is uncertain. The CDR3 spans 13 residues. Trimming left V 9 bases short and J 1 base short, with 9 bases between. The CDR3 loop reads CASISGNTGELFF. CDR3 sequence (DNA): TGCGCCAGTATATCAGGGAACACCGGGGAGCTGTTTTTT.

This chain connects TRBV2 to TRBJ1-2; 7 nucleotides align to TRBD1. There are 15 residues in the CDR3. J was trimmed by 0 bases and V by 6 bases; bases with no gene match: 7. Germline values: CDR1 SNHLY, CDR2 FYNNEI. As DNA, the CDR3 is TGTGCCAGCAGAGCGAGGGACAGAGCTAACTATGGCTACACCTTC. This codes for CASRARDRANYGYTF.

The chain couples TRBV9 to TRBJ1-4, with a tentative D call TRBD1 (5 bases). V was pared by 4 bases and J by 3 bases, with 7 bases between. Germline-derived CDR1 and CDR2 are SGDLS and YYNGEE. CDR3 length: 13 residues. CDR3 in amino acids: CASSTGANEKLFF. The CDR3, as DNA: TGTGCCAGCAGCACAGGAGCTAATGAAAAACTGTTTTTT.

V and J are TRBV2 and TRBJ1-2; the D gene is possibly TRBD1 (6 bases). This CDR3 is 13 amino acids long. The V and J ends lost 4 bases and 8 bases respectively, with 14 bases between them. Germline lookup yields CDR1 SNHLY and CDR2 FYNNEI. CDR3 nucleotide sequence: TGTGCCAGCAGTGCACAGGGAGGAGAAGGCTACACCTTC. Protein: CASSAQGGEGYTF. Combining the CDR3 with reference TRBV2 and TRBJ1-2 gives the whole variable domain EPEVTQTPSHQVTQMGQEVILRCVPISNHLYFYWYRQILGQKVEFLVSFYNNEISEKSEIFDDQFSVERPDGSNFTLKIRSTKLEDSAMYFCASSAQGGEGYTFGSGTRLTVV.

The rearrangement joins TRBV5-1 to TRBJ2-1; TRBD2 matches 7 bases. J lost 8 bases, V lost 0 bases, and 17 bases had no gene match. Germline CDR1 reads SGHRS; CDR2 reads YFSETQ. This CDR3 comprises 18 residues. CDR3: CASSLAAGAAGRGYEQFF. CDR3 bases: TGCGCCAGCAGCTTGGCCGCCGGTGCGGCGGGGAGGGGATATGAGCAGTTCTTC.

This chain uses TRBV28 with TRBJ1-2, with D tentatively TRBD1 (5 bases). Trimming took 5 bases from V and 3 from J, leaving 13 bases between them. The length of the CDR3 is 14 residues. From germline, CDR1 is MDHEN and CDR2 SYDVKM. The CDR3 loop is CASSGAGQDYGYTF. In DNA form, the CDR3 reads TGTGCCAGCAGTGGGGCAGGGCAGGACTATGGCTACACCTTC.

The genes are TRBV7-9 and TRBJ1-6; D uncertain. V shed 2 bases and J shed 9 bases, with 5 bases lying between them. The CDR3 covers 12 residues. Looked up from germline, CDR1 is SEHNR and CDR2 is FQNEAQ (reference sequence). In DNA form, the CDR3 reads TGTGCCAGCAGCTTACTGGCTTCACCCCTCCACTTT. Protein sequence: CASSLLASPLHF. Using reference TRBV7-9 and TRBJ1-6 for the parts outside the CDR3, the full variable domain is DTGVSQNPRHKITKRGQNVTFRCDPISEHNRLYWYRQTLGQGPEFLTYFQNEAQLEKSRLLSDRFSAERPKGSFSTLEIQRTEQGDSAMYLCASSLLASPLHFGNGTRLTVT.

This sequence joins TRBV12-3 or TRBV12-4 and TRBJ1-5, with D uncertain. CDR3 length: 13 residues. Trimming took off 4 bases at V and 7 bases at J, with 11 bases between the two ends. The CDR3: CASSSDSGQPQHF. The CDR3 nucleotides are TGTGCCAGCAGTTCTGATTCGGGACAGCCCCAGCATTTT.

The chain couples TRBV5-1 to TRBJ2-2; 8 bases are shared with TRBD1. CDR1 and CDR2 (germline): SGHRS, YFSETQ. The CDR3 has 15 amino acids. V was clipped by 4 bases and J by 3 bases; unmatched bases: 5. The CDR3 nucleotides read TGCGCCAGCAGCCTGGGACAGGCAGACACCGGGGAGCTGTTTTTT. Amino acid sequence: CASSLGQADTGELFF.

V and J are TRBV20-1 and TRBJ1-2; 11 bases match TRBD1. J gave up 7 bases and V 3 bases, and 7 bases lay outside the gene matches. CDR1 is DFQATT, CDR2 SNEGSKA, per germline (reference sequence). The CDR3 has 14 residues. The CDR3 sequence: CSASRDRGASGYTF. CDR3 DNA: TGCAGTGCTAGTCGGGACAGGGGGGCCTCTGGCTACACCTTC.